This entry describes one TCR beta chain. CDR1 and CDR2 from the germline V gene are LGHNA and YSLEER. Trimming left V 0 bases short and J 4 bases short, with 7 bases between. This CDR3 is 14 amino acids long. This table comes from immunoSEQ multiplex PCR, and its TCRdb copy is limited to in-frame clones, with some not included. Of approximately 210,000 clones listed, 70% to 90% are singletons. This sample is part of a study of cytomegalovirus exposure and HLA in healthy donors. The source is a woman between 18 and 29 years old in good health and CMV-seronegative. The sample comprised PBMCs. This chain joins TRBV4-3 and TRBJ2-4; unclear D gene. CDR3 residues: CASSQDLQKNIQYF. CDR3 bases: TGCGCCAGCAGCCAAGATCTCCAGAAAAACATTCAGTACTTC.